This T cell receptor beta chain was found in a study of T cell changes during pregnancy in multiple sclerosis. V lost 5 bases and J 2 bases, leaving 21 bases between the germline ends. The CDR3 length is 17 residues. Per the germline V gene, CDR1 is PRHDT and CDR2 is FYEKMQ (reference sequence). TCRdb's copy holds only in-frame clones and misses some; the assay was immunoSEQ multiplex PCR. The sample gives tens of thousands of clones, roughly 93% of which show up once; about 0.69% is in the top ten. This material consisted of peripheral blood, taken in the second trimester of pregnancy. The receptor was derived from a female donor in good health, enrolled as a control in a pregnancy study. The chain is built from TRBV13 and TRBJ2-5; D remains ambiguous. This CDR3 reads CASSQSYHGRIQETQYF. CDR3 nucleotides: TGTGCCAGCAGCCAATCCTACCACGGCAGGATACAAGAGACCCAGTACTTC.